A single sample gave rise to the 19 T cell receptor beta chains below, sequenced in a study of response to subunit inactivated influenza vaccine. TCRdb independently ran MiXCR on the RT-PCR reads; one entry per CDR3 protein. The top ten hold approximately 14% of the sample, which has fewer than 700,000 distinct CDR3 sequences, approximately 12% seen once. The specimen was PBMCs from blood, collected 40 to 50 days after vaccination. All receptors derive from a man aged 45 to 65 who received an inactivated influenza vaccine.

Only a few counts were recorded for this clonotype. This rearrangement joins TRBV20-1 to TRBJ2-1; D remains ambiguous. The germline V gene has CDR1 DFQATT and CDR2 SNEGSKA (reference sequence). Trimming took off 0 bases at V and 7 bases at J, with 4 bases between the two ends. The CDR3 is 11 residues long. CDR3 sequence: CSARDANEQFF. The CDR3, as DNA: TGCAGTGCTAGAGATGCGAATGAGCAGTTCTTC.

The V call is TRBV20-1, the J call TRBJ1-2; 7 nucleotides line up with TRBD1. Germline CDR1 is DFQATT and CDR2 is SNEGSKA (reference sequence). The CDR3 sequence is 12 residues long. Germline trimming cut 5 bases from V and 7 bases from J; bases unmatched to any gene: 7. CDR3 region: CSARQGRSGYTF. The CDR3 DNA sequence: TGCAGTGCTCGACAGGGACGATCTGGCTACACCTTC.

There are many counts of this clonotype. The rearrangement joins TRBV5-6 to TRBJ2-1, with D tentatively TRBD1 (6 bases). The CDR3 is made up of 14 amino acids. V was clipped by 2 bases and J by 4 bases, with 10 bases between them. The V gene's germline CDR1 is SGHDT and CDR2 YYEEEE. The DNA for the CDR3 is TGTGCCAGCAGCTTTGAAGGACAGTACAATGAGCAGTTCTTC. It encodes CASSFEGQYNEQFF.

The chain is built from TRBV7-8 and TRBJ2-5, with a possible D match to TRBD2 (7 bases). The CDR3 is 16 amino acids. The germline CDR1 and CDR2 sequences are SGHVS and FQNEAQ. V lost 5 bases and J lost 1, with 17 bases in between. The DNA for the CDR3 is TGTGCCAGCAGCCCCCGGGGGGCCCCCGGCCAAGAGACCCAGTACTTC. Protein: CASSPRGAPGQETQYF. The full variable domain, in which reference TRBV7-8 and TRBJ2-5 provide the parts outside the CDR3, is GAGVSQSPRYKVAKRGQDVALRCDPISGHVSLFWYQQALGQGPEFLTYFQNEAQLDKSGLPSDRFFAERPEGSVSTLKIQRTQQEDSAVYLCASSPRGAPGQETQYFGPGTRLLVL.

Remarks on this clonotype: A much bigger clone sits one base away, suggesting this may be a read error. This rearrangement joins TRBV7-2 to TRBJ1-5; 7 bases are a match to TRBD1. Germline-derived CDR1 and CDR2 are SGHTA and FQGNSA. CDR3 length: 14 amino acids. V gave up 5 bases and J gave up 1 base; unmatched junction bases: 2. The DNA for the CDR3 is TGTGCCAGCAGCGTACAGGGGAGCAATCAGCCCCAGCATTTT. Translation: CASSVQGSNQPQHF. The full variable domain, its missing parts supplied by reference TRBV7-2 and TRBJ1-5, is GAGVSQSPSNKVTEKGKDVELRCDPISGHTALYWYRQSLGQGLEFLIYFQGNSAPDKSGLPSDRFSAERTGGSVSTLTIQRTQQEDSAVYLCASSVQGSNQPQHFGDGTRLSIL.

The chain employs TRBV20-1 and TRBJ2-3; possible D gene TRBD1, 6 bases. The CDR3 covers 13 residues. V lost 1 base, J lost 4 bases, and 9 bases lay in between. Germline lookup yields CDR1 DFQATT and CDR2 SNEGSKA (reference sequence). The CDR3 bases are TGCAGTGCTAGAGGACAGGCTTCAGATACGCAGTATTTT. Translated: CSARGQASDTQYF.

The chain's CDR3 is CASSLAGSRAGNTIYF. The CDR3 DNA is TGCGCCAGCAGCTTGGCCGGAAGTCGAGCTGGAAACACCATATATTTT. The chain couples TRBV5-1 to TRBJ1-3; no firm D call. V was pared by 0 bases and J by 2 bases, with 12 bases between. In germline, CDR1 is SGHRS, CDR2 YFSETQ. The CDR3 loop spans 16 amino acids.

CDR3 amino acids: CSAKRGQTNTGELFF. The CDR3 DNA is TGCAGTGCCAAACGAGGACAGACCAACACCGGGGAGCTGTTTTTT. The chain joins TRBV20-1 to TRBJ2-2; a possible D gene is TRBD1 (6 bases). The CDR3 is 15 amino acids. Deletions cut 6 bases from V and 2 bases from J, with 16 bases between. CDR1 and CDR2 (germline): DFQATT, SNEGSKA (reference sequence).

This clonotype was seen a handful of times. The rearrangement uses TRBV20-1 and TRBJ2-2; the D gene is possibly TRBD2 (6 bases). The germline V gene encodes CDR1 DFQATT and CDR2 SNEGSKA (reference sequence). The length of the CDR3 is 15 residues. V was shortened by 6 bases and J by 1 base, with 15 bases between the two germline ends. CDR3 nucleotides: TGCAGTGCGCTGCTTGGGGGGTTGAACACCGGGGAGCTGTTTTTT. Encoded protein: CSALLGGLNTGELFF.

CDR3 nucleotide sequence: TGTGCCAGCAACCTCAAACAGGGGGATTTTCGCAAACTCTACAATGAGCAGTTCTTC. Amino acid sequence: CASNLKQGDFRKLYNEQFF. The gene calls are TRBV12-3 or TRBV12-4 and TRBJ2-1; 8 bases are a match to TRBD1. There are 19 residues in the CDR3. V was pared by 7 bases and J by 3 bases, with 20 bases of the junction left unmatched.

This clonotype was observed a handful of times. The rearrangement uses TRBV20-1 and TRBJ1-6, with D possibly TRBD1 on 6 matching bases. The germline V and J ends were trimmed by 3 bases and 8 bases, with 11 bases remaining between them. The CDR3 totals 13 residues. Germline lookup yields CDR1 DFQATT and CDR2 SNEGSKA (reference sequence). In DNA form, the CDR3 reads TGCAGTGCTAGCTCAGGGGCTGATTCACCCCTCCACTTT. Its translation: CSASSGADSPLHF.

This clonotype has just a few counts. V usage is TRBV5-1 and J usage is TRBJ2-2, with 9 bases that match TRBD2. The V gene end was trimmed by 4 bases and the J gene end by 1 base; junction bases not matched to a gene: 8. Per germline, CDR1 SGHRS and CDR2 YFSETQ. The CDR3 consists of 17 residues. CDR3 sequence (DNA): TGCGCCAGCAGCCCCACCCTAGCGGGGCTGAACACCGGGGAGCTGTTTTTT. Amino acids: CASSPTLAGLNTGELFF. The whole variable domain, filled in from reference TRBV5-1 and TRBJ2-2, reads KAGVTQTPRYLIKTRGQQVTLSCSPISGHRSVSWYQQTPGQGLQFLFEYFSETQRNKGNFPGRFSGRQFSNSRSEMNVSTLELGDSALYLCASSPTLAGLNTGELFFGEGSRLTVL.

The genes are TRBV30 and TRBJ2-7; D may be TRBD2 (6 bases). The CDR3 is 16 residues long. Trimming stripped 2 bases from V and 3 bases from J, with 20 bases between. CDR1 and CDR2 from the germline V gene are GTSNPN and SVGIG (reference sequence). The CDR3 nucleotides read TGTGCCTGGAGTTCGCACCCTAGTGTGGGGGGCTACGAGCAGTACTTC. The encoded protein is CAWSSHPSVGGYEQYF. Supplemented by reference TRBV30 and TRBJ2-7, the full variable domain reads SQTIHQWPATLVQPVGSPLSLECTVEGTSNPNLYWYRQAAGRGLQLLFYSVGIGQISSEVPQNLSASRPQDRQFILSSKKLLLSDSGFYLCAWSSHPSVGGYEQYFGPGTRLTVT.

This chain joins TRBV5-1 and TRBJ2-3; no definite D call. The CDR3 is 13 amino acids. V dropped 7 bases and J dropped 4 bases, with 13 bases sitting between them. In germline, CDR1 is SGHRS, CDR2 YFSETQ. DNA of the CDR3: TGCGCCAGCCGCTACATACTCGCAGATACGCAGTATTTT. Its protein is CASRYILADTQYF.

The V call is TRBV20-1, the J call TRBJ1-5; D uncertain. This CDR3 has 15 amino acids. Germline V gene sequence: CDR1 DFQATT, CDR2 SNEGSKA (reference sequence). The germline V and J ends were trimmed by 0 bases and 4 bases, with 13 bases remaining between them. CDR3 residues: CSARDLSWGNQPQHF. The DNA for the CDR3 is TGCAGTGCTAGAGATTTGTCCTGGGGAAATCAGCCCCAGCATTTT.

This clonotype showed up just a few times. The V gene is TRBV6-2 or TRBV6-3, the J gene TRBJ2-7; TRBD2 is a possible D gene (6 bases). The V gene lost 8 bases and the J gene lost 4 bases, with 18 bases spanning the gap. Germline V lookup: CDR1 MNHEY, CDR2 SVGEGT. The CDR3 totals 14 residues. The CDR3 bases are TGTGCCAGCGGAGGGGACTCAGCCTTATACGAGCAGTACTTC. It encodes CASGGDSALYEQYF.

This chain joins TRBV4-1 and TRBJ1-5; TRBD1 matches 7 bases. V dropped 3 bases and J dropped 9; count of bases not matched to a gene: 20. Germline CDR1 and CDR2: MGHRA and YSYEKL. This CDR3 has 18 residues. CDR3 DNA: TGCGCCAGCAGCCAGGTGGAGACAGGGTGGGGAGCATCCTCGCCCCAGCATTTT. It yields the protein CASSQVETGWGASSPQHF.

The V call is TRBV4-1, the J call TRBJ1-1; no reliable D call. The ends were cut back, 1 base at V and 5 bases at J, with 17 bases in the middle. The CDR3 length is 16 residues. CDR1 MGHRA and CDR2 YSYEKL come from the germline V gene. CDR3: CASSQGGRGFGTEAFF. The CDR3 nucleotides read TGCGCCAGCAGCCAAGGTGGACGGGGATTTGGTACTGAAGCTTTCTTT.

The sample holds a few counts of this clonotype. The chain combines TRBV7-9 with TRBJ2-1; D gene uncertain. Trimming took off 10 bases at V and 0 bases at J, with 13 bases between the two ends. Germline-derived CDR1 and CDR2 are SEHNR and FQNEAQ (reference sequence). The CDR3 runs 14 residues. The CDR3 sequence: CATPARYSYNEQFF. CDR3 coding DNA: TGTGCCACCCCGGCCAGGTACTCCTACAATGAGCAGTTCTTC. Based on the CDR3 plus reference TRBV7-9 and TRBJ2-1, the full variable domain is DTGVSQNPRHKITKRGQNVTFRCDPISEHNRLYWYRQTLGQGPEFLTYFQNEAQLEKSRLLSDRFSAERPKGSFSTLEIQRTEQGDSAMYLCATPARYSYNEQFFGPGTRLTVL.